The entry below gives a single T cell receptor (beta chain) sequence along with its context. Its antigen is still unknown. This record comes from a study of early T cells in non-severe SARS-CoV-2 infection. About the research overall: From unsorted whole blood, bulk RNA was sequenced, and the chains remained unpaired. Study observations and caveats: VDJdb matching skewed toward anti-spike CD8 responses, missing private and CD4 specificities.

The CDR3 is made up of 16 amino acids. Germline CDR1 and CDR2: LGHDT and YNNKEL (reference sequence). V lost 2 bases, J lost 4 bases, and 17 bases lay in between. Unique molecular identifiers were affixed to single, distinct cDNA molecules. TCRdb analysed the 5' RACE reads with MiXCR anew, one entry per CDR3 protein. Among about 110,000 distinct CDR3 sequences listed, roughly 12% were seen once. Sequencing used whole blood, obtained at baseline. The chain employs TRBV3-1 and TRBJ2-5; D might be TRBD1 (5 bases). The receptor was isolated from an adult who was a healthcare worker with PCR-confirmed SARS-CoV-2 infection or an uninfected control (not recorded which). CDR3 DNA: TGTGCCAGCAGCCAAACCCAGGGTGGTAGGGGAGAGACCCAGTACTTC. This codes for CASSQTQGGRGETQYF.